The present TCR gamma chain was sequenced within a study of intestinal T cells in coeliac disease (dated by TCRdb to 2020 to 2022). General notes on the study: Coeliac patients were found to be much younger than controls, with mean ages of around 16.0 versus 57 years recorded in the TRG cohort. The TCR-delta (TRD) cohort comprised duodenal biopsies from around eleven coeliac disease patients and around eleven non-coeliac controls. A second, larger TCR-gamma (TRG) cohort comprised duodenal biopsies from more than 30 coeliac disease patients and some 21 non-coeliac controls. The research as a whole found: Of about 54 biopsies, around 50 (approximately 94%) were correctly classified by TRG clustering, which had a reported leave-one-out accuracy of roughly 87%. Coeliac and control groups differed significantly in age, although an age-split analysis did not yield significant classification. TRD kmer-based clustering correctly classified all 20 or so biopsies in training, with a reported leave-one-out accuracy of around 93%. Repeated CDR3 amino acid sequences could not be distinguished from PCR duplicates in the analysis. FFPE-derived DNA was found to be relatively degraded, and loss of a proportion of TCR sequences in each sample was likely caused by this degradation.

Notes on this clone: Its cognate antigen has yet to be identified. No much larger clone is present one base from it, and per-base qualities are unavailable.

Genomic DNA was extracted with the QIAamp DNA FFPE tissue kit from ten 5-um FFPE scrolls per case. Fully anonymised formalin-fixed paraffin-embedded duodenal biopsies surplus to diagnostic needs were used to test TCR repertoire-based classification of coeliac disease. The controls had no clinical or histological suspicion of coeliac disease and had upper endoscopy for reflux, dyspepsia or gastritis. For this chain, trimming is 0 bases at the V end and 9 bases at the J end, and the number of junction bases without a gene match is 7. The CDR3 contains 15 residues, cysteine and phenylalanine counted. The retained sequence is limited to the CDR3, 45 bases, with the frame set at the first base. The library was prepared using multiplex PCR. TCRdb names Ion Torrent PGM as the instrument used. The LymphoTrack kit, which has primers carrying Illumina adapters, was used to amplify TRG repertoires from roughly 220 ng of biopsy DNA. After purification with AMPure XP beads and quantification on a 2100 Bioanalyzer, the TRG amplicons were pooled in equimolar amounts. An Ion PGM instrument was used to sequence the TRG libraries. Per the source publication's procedure: FastX discarded any read in which over 10% of nucleotides had a quality score below the third quartile for that patient. Alignment of reads was performed with IMGT/HighV-QUEST so that V, D and J genes were assigned, CDR3 regions were identified and functionality was assessed. After the sequences were translated into amino acids, every sequence predicted to be non-functional was thrown out. CDR3s were split into kmers with and without positional annotation, PCA was performed on kmer frequencies, and samples were clustered using all 1023 combinations of PCs 1-10. Classification was validated by leave-one-out cross-validation, re-optimising parameters on the remaining samples each time. Shannon diversity was computed with the vegan R package from repeated random subsamples equal to the lowest read count. TCRdb reprocessed the public data with the CATT caller; entries with the same nucleotide sequence were combined afterwards. It is TCRdb's table, rather than the study itself, that gives the V and J calls and clone size. The sample table contains about 630 gamma-chain clones; only one count was recorded for about 56% of them. Together, the top ten hold about 20% of the sample.

The receptor's source is a human donor who served as a control with a normal duodenal biopsy, not a healthy volunteer. The sequenced sample consisted of a duodenal biopsy. Rearrangement joined TRGV11 to TRGJP1. TRGV11 is an ORF; its function is uncertain. Here the CDR3 is given as CACWIRHHHCWFKIF. The DNA reads TGTGCCTGCTGGATTAGGCACCACCACTGTTGGTTCAAGATATTT.